These 32 T cell receptor beta chains were all obtained from the same sample, sequenced in a study of immune cell composition in non-small cell lung cancer. TCRdb's copy holds only in-frame clones and misses some; the assay was immunoSEQ multiplex PCR. The sample has about 16,000 clones, about 69% seen once; the top ten hold around 6.9%. Material for sequencing was lung tumor tissue. The receptors were gathered from a human donor with non-small cell lung cancer.

The CDR3 nucleotides are TGTGCCAGCAGCTCACCTAGCGGGGGGTCCTCTAGCACAGATACGCAGTATTTT. Protein sequence: CASSSPSGGSSSTDTQYF. The chain carries TRBV7-9 and TRBJ2-3; 11 bases map to TRBD2. Germline V gene lookup returns CDR1 SEHNR and CDR2 FQNEAQ (reference sequence). The trim removed 4 bases at V and 0 bases at J, leaving 9 bases unmatched. The CDR3 spans 18 residues.

The chain has TRBV7-3 and TRBJ2-5, with 11 bases matching TRBD2. CDR1 is SGHTA and CDR2 is FQGTGA in the germline V gene. The CDR3 sequence is 17 residues long. With V trimmed by 0 bases and J by 2 bases, 5 bases remained unmatched. For the CDR3, the DNA is TGTGCCAGCAGCTTAACGAGGGCTAGCGGGGGGCAAGAGACCCAGTACTTC. Translated, it gives CASSLTRASGGQETQYF. Together with reference TRBV7-3 and TRBJ2-5, the CDR3 gives the full variable domain: GAGVSQTPSNKVTEKGKYVELRCDPISGHTALYWYRQSLGQGPEFLIYFQGTGAADDSGLPNDRFFAVRPEGSVSTLKIQRTERGDSAVYLCASSLTRASGGQETQYFGPGTRLLVL.

This clone was counted between two and nine times. The CDR3 is CASTTTGLGNEQFF. The CDR3 region has the DNA TGCGCCAGCACCACCACGGGACTGGGGAATGAGCAGTTCTTC. The rearrangement uses TRBV4-1 and TRBJ2-1, with D possibly being TRBD2 (6 bases). Germline-derived CDR1 and CDR2 are MGHRA and YSYEKL. Trimming took 7 bases from V and 7 from J, leaving 17 bases between them. This CDR3 contains 14 residues.

The J gene is TRBJ2-6, the V gene TRBV10-3; a possible D gene is TRBD1 (5 bases). The ends were cut back, 10 bases at V and 0 bases at J, with 13 bases in the middle. This CDR3 spans 15 amino acids. Germline V gene data show CDR1 as ENHRY and CDR2 as SYGVKD. CDR3 region: CATEDSASGANVLTF. In DNA form, the CDR3 reads TGTGCCACCGAAGACAGCGCCTCTGGGGCCAACGTCCTGACTTTC.

The chain employs TRBV13 and TRBJ2-5, with 8 bases identical to TRBD2. The CDR3 spans 17 residues. The ends lost 0 bases at V and 0 bases at J; junction bases unmatched: 6. The V gene's germline CDR1 is PRHDT and CDR2 FYEKMQ (reference sequence). The CDR3 nucleotides read TGTGCCAGCAGCTTAGGCGGGACTAGAAGAAACCAAGAGACCCAGTACTTC. Translated: CASSLGGTRRNQETQYF.

CDR3 in amino acids: CASFTGVNTEAFF. The CDR3 coding sequence is TGTGCCAGCTTTACAGGGGTGAACACTGAAGCTTTCTTT. This sequence joins TRBV18 and TRBJ1-1, with 7 bases fitting TRBD1. This CDR3 has 13 amino acids. The V gene end was trimmed by 7 bases and the J gene end by 0 bases; junction bases not matched to a gene: 2. Germline CDR1 KGHSH, CDR2 LQKENI.

This clone was counted once. The chain is built from TRBV7-9 and TRBJ1-3; D is undetermined. Germline CDR1 reads SEHNR; CDR2 reads FQNEAQ (reference sequence). This CDR3 comprises 18 residues. The V end lost 0 bases, the J end lost 0 bases, and 15 bases lay between the germline ends. In DNA form, the CDR3 reads TGTGCCAGCAGCTTAGCAAACGGGCACGGGATCTCTGGAAACACCATATATTTT. Its protein product is CASSLANGHGISGNTIYF.

The V and J genes are TRBV27 and TRBJ2-5; D gene uncertain. This CDR3 region has 13 residues. Germline V gives CDR1 MNHEY, CDR2 SMNVEV (reference sequence). The V gene lost 7 bases and the J gene lost 4 bases, with 13 bases spanning the gap. The CDR3: CASNTIGGETQYF. CDR3 DNA sequence: TGTGCCAGCAATACCATAGGCGGAGAGACCCAGTACTTC.

This clone was detected once. The chain employs TRBV27 and TRBJ2-5; TRBD2 agrees at 11 bases. V lost 5 bases to trimming and J lost 5 bases; unmatched junction nucleotides: 7. This CDR3 contains 15 residues. Germline CDR1 reads MNHEY; CDR2 reads SMNVEV (reference sequence). CDR3 nucleotides: TGTGCCAGCAGTCCTCTAGCGGGGGGCGCGGAGACCCAGTACTTC. As protein: CASSPLAGGAETQYF.

The table lists this clone with a few counts. This chain uses TRBV7-2 with TRBJ1-5; D ambiguous. This CDR3 comprises 13 residues. Germline CDR1 SGHTA, CDR2 FQGNSA. V lost 5 bases and J 0 bases, leaving 5 bases between the germline ends. CDR3 sequence: CASSPDSNQPQHF. In nucleotides, the CDR3 is TGTGCCAGCAGCCCAGATAGCAATCAGCCCCAGCATTTT.

The CDR3, as DNA: TGTGCCAGCAGCTTAACTCGGACAGGGGGGGTGGAAGGCTACACCTTC. Translating gives CASSLTRTGGVEGYTF. V gene TRBV7-3 combines with J gene TRBJ1-2; 10 bases line up with TRBD1. This CDR3 has 16 residues. After removal of 0 bases from V and 8 bases from J, the junction contained 9 bases not matched to a gene. The germline V gene encodes CDR1 SGHTA and CDR2 FQGTGA.

J is TRBJ2-7 and V is TRBV7-9; D is possibly TRBD2 (6 bases). Germline lookup yields CDR1 SEHNR and CDR2 FQNEAQ (reference sequence). The CDR3 has 14 amino acids. The V gene lost 4 bases and the J gene lost 3 bases, with 13 bases spanning the gap. CDR3 residues: CASSSNRGSYEQYF. CDR3 nucleotide sequence: TGTGCCAGCAGCTCAAACCGGGGGAGCTACGAGCAGTACTTC.

This clone was detected only a few times. The V call is TRBV6-6, the J call TRBJ2-2, with a possible D match to TRBD1 (5 bases). V lost 8 bases to trimming and J lost 3 bases, with 13 bases between them. Looked up from germline, CDR1 is MNHNY and CDR2 is SVGAGI (reference sequence). The CDR3 extends over 14 amino acids. The CDR3 region has the DNA TGTGCCAGCGCCACGTCAGGGTACACCGGGGAGCTGTTTTTT. This codes for CASATSGYTGELFF.

This sequence joins TRBV6-1 and TRBJ2-5; 7 positions match TRBD2. V shed 3 bases, J shed 0 bases, and the junction held 7 bases outside the gene matches. The CDR3 has 16 amino acids. Germline V gene sequence: CDR1 MNHNS, CDR2 SASEGT. The CDR3 is CASSESSGGNQETQYF. CDR3 sequence (DNA): TGTGCCAGCAGTGAGAGCTCCGGGGGGAACCAAGAGACCCAGTACTTC.

This chain connects TRBV18 to TRBJ2-7, with TRBD2 as a possible D gene (6 bases). V lost 7 bases and J 0 bases, leaving 7 bases between the germline ends. This CDR3 is 12 amino acids long. Looked up from germline, CDR1 is KGHSH and CDR2 is LQKENI. The CDR3 nucleotides read TGTGCCAGCTTCGGGAGCTCCTACGAGCAGTACTTC. This sequence encodes CASFGSSYEQYF.

The chain carries TRBV30 and TRBJ1-2; perhaps TRBD1 as D (5 bases). Trimming stripped 1 base from V and 8 bases from J, with 11 bases between. The CDR3 consists of 12 residues. Germline CDR1 reads GTSNPN; CDR2 reads SVGIG (reference sequence). Written as DNA, the CDR3 is TGTGCCTGGAGTGGCAGGGCGGGGGGCTACACCTTC. It codes for CAWSGRAGGYTF.

This clone was observed once. The chain employs TRBV7-2 and TRBJ2-5, with D perhaps TRBD2 (5 bases). The CDR3 is 15 amino acids. V was clipped by 5 bases and J by 5 bases, with 18 bases between them. The germline V gene has CDR1 SGHTA and CDR2 FQGNSA. The CDR3 sequence: CASSVGLASRETQYF. Here the CDR3 DNA reads TGTGCCAGCAGCGTCGGACTGGCCTCACGGGAGACCCAGTACTTC.

The J gene is TRBJ2-2, the V gene TRBV10-3; TRBD2 matches 8 bases. The V gene's germline CDR1 is ENHRY and CDR2 SYGVKD. The CDR3 is 15 amino acids. The ends lost 8 bases at V and 5 bases at J; junction bases unmatched: 10. The CDR3 coding sequence is TGTGCCATCTTAGCGGGGCAGGGGATGACCGGGGAGCTGTTTTTT. Protein sequence: CAILAGQGMTGELFF.

This clone was found a few times. The CDR3 nucleotides read TGTGCCAGCAGCCACCCCGGCTCCTACGAGCAGTACTTC. This translates into CASSHPGSYEQYF. The V and J genes are TRBV14 and TRBJ2-7; D remains ambiguous. The ends were cut back, 3 bases at V and 0 bases at J, with 6 bases in the middle. Germline V lookup: CDR1 SGHDN, CDR2 FVKESK. The CDR3 is 13 amino acids.

The chain has TRBV7-2 and TRBJ1-6; 8 bases map to TRBD1. V lost 5 bases, J lost 11 bases, and 11 bases stayed unmatched. In germline, CDR1 is SGHTA, CDR2 FQGNSA. The CDR3 loop spans 15 amino acids. CDR3 sequence (DNA): TGTGCCAGCAGCGGCCTCAGGGGGCGGCCCACACCCCTCCACTTT. Its protein is CASSGLRGRPTPLHF.

This chain connects TRBV7-6 to TRBJ2-7; TRBD2 matches 13 bases. CDR1 is SGHVS, CDR2 FNYEAQ, per germline. This CDR3 is 16 amino acids long. V was pared by 5 bases and J by 0 bases, with 4 bases of the junction left unmatched. Here the CDR3 reads CASSPGLAGSSYEQYF. CDR3 nucleotides: TGTGCCAGCAGCCCGGGACTAGCGGGGAGCTCCTACGAGCAGTACTTC.

The gene calls are TRBV7-9 and TRBJ2-3, with D maybe TRBD2 (6 bases). The CDR3 is made up of 19 amino acids. V was trimmed by 7 bases and J by 2 bases, leaving 28 bases between them. Germline CDR1 is SEHNR and CDR2 is FQNEAQ (reference sequence). The CDR3 sequence is CASTPDFLDSGDDTDTQYF. The CDR3 nucleotides read TGTGCCAGCACCCCCGACTTTTTGGATAGCGGAGACGACACAGATACGCAGTATTTT.

This clone was recorded a few times. The rearrangement links TRBV5-6 to TRBJ2-7; a weak D match, TRBD1 (6 bases). Trimming pared 5 bases from V and 3 bases from J, leaving 15 bases between. Germline V lookup: CDR1 SGHDT, CDR2 YYEEEE. This CDR3 is built from 14 residues. The chain's CDR3 is CASSTQGAFYEQYF. The DNA of the CDR3 is TGTGCCAGCAGTACACAGGGTGCCTTCTACGAGCAGTACTTC.

This clone was seen more than once but under ten times. An end of the junction differs from the germline gene, which may be a read error. The chain has TRBV7-7 and TRBJ2-5; possibly TRBD2 for D (6 bases). The germline CDR1 and CDR2 sequences are SSHAT and FNYEAQ (reference sequence). This CDR3 contains 17 residues. In nucleotides, the CDR3 is TGTGCTAGCAGCTTAAATAGGGACTTCCTACTTCAAGAGACCCAGTACTTC. It codes for CASSLNRDFLLQETQYF.

The chain carries TRBV9 and TRBJ1-2, with D possibly TRBD1 on 6 matching bases. The ends were cut back, 0 bases at V and 7 bases at J, with 22 bases in the middle. CDR1 is SGDLS, CDR2 YYNGEE, per germline. The CDR3 sequence is 17 residues long. CDR3 sequence reads: CASSVEDPHRVFGGYTF. For the CDR3, the DNA is TGTGCCAGCAGCGTAGAGGACCCCCACAGGGTCTTTGGTGGCTACACCTTC. Together with reference TRBV9 and TRBJ1-2, the CDR3 gives the full variable domain: DSGVTQTPKHLITATGQRVTLRCSPRSGDLSVYWYQQSLDQGLQFLIQYYNGEERAKGNILERFSAQQFPDLHSELNLSSLELGDSALYFCASSVEDPHRVFGGYTFGSGTRLTVV.

V and J are TRBV4-1 and TRBJ2-3; 12 bases agree with TRBD2. V lost 3 bases to trimming and J lost 0 bases; unmatched junction nucleotides: 10. The length of the CDR3 is 19 residues. Germline CDR1 is MGHRA and CDR2 is YSYEKL. The CDR3 sequence is CASSQRGRLAGGSTDTQYF. CDR3 coding DNA: TGCGCCAGCAGCCAGCGAGGGCGCCTAGCGGGGGGGAGCACAGATACGCAGTATTTT.

The rearrangement links TRBV2 to TRBJ1-1; 9 nucleotides line up with TRBD1. The CDR3 length is 15 residues. Germline CDR1 and CDR2: SNHLY and FYNNEI. With 6 bases clipped from V and 3 bases from J, the junction kept 8 bases outside the gene matches. CDR3 nucleotide sequence: TGTGCCAGCAGCGGGGACAGGGCCCGAGACACTGAAGCTTTCTTT. It translates to CASSGDRARDTEAFF. Using reference TRBV2 and TRBJ1-1 for the parts outside the CDR3, the full variable domain is EPEVTQTPSHQVTQMGQEVILRCVPISNHLYFYWYRQILGQKVEFLVSFYNNEISEKSEIFDDQFSVERPDGSNFTLKIRSTKLEDSAMYFCASSGDRARDTEAFFGQGTRLTVV.

V usage is TRBV27 and J usage is TRBJ2-5, with 7 bases aligning to TRBD2. The ends lost 1 base at V and 1 base at J; junction bases unmatched: 3. Germline V gene data show CDR1 as MNHEY and CDR2 as SMNVEV (reference sequence). The CDR3 is 15 amino acids. The CDR3 here is CASSLFRGSQETQYF. DNA for the CDR3: TGTGCCAGCAGTTTATTTCGCGGGAGCCAAGAGACCCAGTACTTC.

J is TRBJ2-7 and V is TRBV6-5, with TRBD1 matching over 8 bases. CDR1 and CDR2 from the germline V gene are MNHEY and SVGAGI. The V and J ends lost 7 bases and 2 bases, in that order; junction bases with no gene match: 4. CDR3 length: 13 amino acids. The CDR3 loop is CASTGTGTYEQYF. CDR3 nucleotides: TGTGCCAGCACAGGGACAGGTACCTACGAGCAGTACTTC.

This clone is a singleton in its sample. The chain joins TRBV7-6 to TRBJ2-7; TRBD1 is a possible D gene (5 bases). This CDR3 contains 11 residues. Germline V lookup: CDR1 SGHVS, CDR2 FNYEAQ. V shed 5 bases and J shed 6 bases, with 8 bases lying between them. The DNA of the CDR3 is TGTGCCAGCAGCCAGGGCCTCGAGCAGTACTTC. As protein: CASSQGLEQYF.

J is TRBJ2-3 and V is TRBV9; D remains ambiguous. Per germline, CDR1 SGDLS and CDR2 YYNGEE. Between the trimmed V and J ends, which lost 4 bases and 2 bases, there was a span of 11 bases. The CDR3 is 14 residues long. DNA of the CDR3: TGTGCCAGCAGCACAAGGAGTAACACAGATACGCAGTATTTT. Its protein product is CASSTRSNTDTQYF.

DNA for the CDR3: TGTGCCAGTAGCCTCCGAGGGGCTAGCGGGTTCGATACGCAGTATTTT. Translated: CASSLRGASGFDTQYF. The chain uses TRBV19 and TRBJ2-3; TRBD2 aligns across 8 bases. Trimming removed 6 bases from V and 6 bases from J; junction bases left unmatched: 14. This CDR3 contains 16 residues. Germline loops: CDR1 LNHDA, CDR2 SQIVND (reference sequence).